These 3 T cell receptor beta chains originate from one sample sequenced in a study of T cells in localized non-small cell lung cancer. Libraries were prepared by immunoSEQ multiplex PCR; TCRdb keeps only in-frame clonotypes and omits some of them. The sample records roughly 3,400 clones, 15% to 20% being singletons. The sample here was lung tumor tissue, taken before any cancer treatment. These receptors were collected from a woman aged 35 to 70 with stage III squamous cell lung carcinoma.

The sample holds a few counts of this clone. The V gene is TRBV19, the J gene TRBJ1-2; the match to TRBD1 covers 7 bases. This CDR3 is built from 17 residues. V dropped 3 bases and J dropped 7; count of bases not matched to a gene: 17. In germline, CDR1 is LNHDA, CDR2 SQIVND (reference sequence). The CDR3 loop is CASSIDRVIWAPSGYTF. In DNA form, the CDR3 reads TGTGCCAGTAGTATTGACAGGGTTATATGGGCTCCAAGTGGCTACACCTTC.

This clone was counted only a few times. This chain connects TRBV4-1 to TRBJ2-3, with 12 bases that match TRBD2. CDR3 length equals 20 residues. Germline V gene sequence: CDR1 MGHRA, CDR2 YSYEKL. Trimming removed 4 bases from V and 1 base from J; junction bases left unmatched: 15. This CDR3 reads CASSRGGATSGRWGTDTQYF. DNA for the CDR3: TGCGCCAGCAGCCGAGGGGGGGCGACTAGCGGGAGATGGGGCACAGATACGCAGTATTTT.

This clone counts as large. The chain is built from TRBV15 and TRBJ2-5; the D is unclear. The CDR3 extends over 14 amino acids. Looked up from germline, CDR1 is LNHNV and CDR2 is YYDKDF (reference sequence). Trimming removed 3 bases from V and 2 bases from J, with 10 bases in between. The CDR3: CATSSAARQETQYF. The CDR3 coding sequence is TGTGCCACCAGCAGCGCGGCTAGACAAGAGACCCAGTACTTC.